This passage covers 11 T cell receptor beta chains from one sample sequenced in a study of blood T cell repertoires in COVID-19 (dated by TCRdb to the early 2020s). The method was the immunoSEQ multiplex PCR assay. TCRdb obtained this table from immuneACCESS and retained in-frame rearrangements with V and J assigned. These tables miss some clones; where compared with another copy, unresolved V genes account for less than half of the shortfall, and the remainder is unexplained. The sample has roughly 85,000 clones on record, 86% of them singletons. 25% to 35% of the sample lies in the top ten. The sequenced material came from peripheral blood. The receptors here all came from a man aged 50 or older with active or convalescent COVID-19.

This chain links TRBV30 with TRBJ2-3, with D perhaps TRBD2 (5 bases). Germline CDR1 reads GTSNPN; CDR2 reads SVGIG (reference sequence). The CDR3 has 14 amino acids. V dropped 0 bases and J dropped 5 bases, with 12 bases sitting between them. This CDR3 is CAWSVRGFQDTQYF. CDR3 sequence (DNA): TGTGCCTGGAGTGTGCGAGGGTTCCAAGATACGCAGTATTTT.

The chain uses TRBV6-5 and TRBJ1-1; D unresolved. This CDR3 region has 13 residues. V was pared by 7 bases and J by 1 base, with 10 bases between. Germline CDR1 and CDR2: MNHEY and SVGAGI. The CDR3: CASTLTGNTEAFF. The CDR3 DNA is TGTGCCAGCACCCTGACTGGGAACACTGAAGCTTTCTTT.

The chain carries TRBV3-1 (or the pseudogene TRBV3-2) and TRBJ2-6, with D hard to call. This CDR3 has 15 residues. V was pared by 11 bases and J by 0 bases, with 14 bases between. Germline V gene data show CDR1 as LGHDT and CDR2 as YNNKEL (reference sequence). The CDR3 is CASRTGTSGANVLTF. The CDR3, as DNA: TGTGCCTCACGAACGGGTACCTCTGGGGCCAACGTCCTGACTTTC.

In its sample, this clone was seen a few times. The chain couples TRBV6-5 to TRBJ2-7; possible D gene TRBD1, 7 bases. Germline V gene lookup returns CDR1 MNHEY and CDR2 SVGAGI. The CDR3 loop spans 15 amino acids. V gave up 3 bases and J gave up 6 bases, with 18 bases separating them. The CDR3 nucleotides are TGTGCCAGCAGTTATAGCAGCAGGGGGGATCCCGAGCAGTACTTC. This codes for CASSYSSRGDPEQYF.

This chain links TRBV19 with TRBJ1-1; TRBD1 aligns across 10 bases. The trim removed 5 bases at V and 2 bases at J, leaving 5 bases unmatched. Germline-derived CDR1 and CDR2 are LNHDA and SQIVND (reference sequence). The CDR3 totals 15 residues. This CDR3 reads CASSLGTGANTEAFF. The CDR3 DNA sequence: TGTGCCAGTAGTCTGGGGACAGGGGCCAACACTGAAGCTTTCTTT. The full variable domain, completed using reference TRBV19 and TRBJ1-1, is DGGITQSPKYLFRKEGQNVTLSCEQNLNHDAMYWYRQDPGQGLRLIYYSQIVNDFQKGDIAEGYSVSREKKESFPLTVTSAQKNPTAFYLCASSLGTGANTEAFFGQGTRLTVV.

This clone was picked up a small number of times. CDR3 protein: CASSLAGTSTGELFF. DNA of the CDR3: TGCGCCAGCAGCTTGGCCGGGACTTCCACCGGGGAGCTGTTTTTT. The chain carries TRBV5-1 and TRBJ2-2; D is perhaps TRBD2 (6 bases). CDR3 length: 15 amino acids. The germline V gene has CDR1 SGHRS and CDR2 YFSETQ. V was pared by 0 bases and J by 4 bases, with 10 bases between.

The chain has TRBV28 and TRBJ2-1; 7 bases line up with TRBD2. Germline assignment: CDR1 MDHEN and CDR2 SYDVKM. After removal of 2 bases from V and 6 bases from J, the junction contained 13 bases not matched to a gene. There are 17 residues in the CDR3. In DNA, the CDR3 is TGTGCCAGCAGTTTAGGTTGGAGGAGGGGAGGGGTCAATGAGCAGTTCTTC. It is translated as CASSLGWRRGGVNEQFF.

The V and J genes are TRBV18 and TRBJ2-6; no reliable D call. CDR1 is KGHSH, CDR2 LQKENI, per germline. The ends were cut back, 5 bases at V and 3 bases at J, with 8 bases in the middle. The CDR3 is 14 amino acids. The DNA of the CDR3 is TGTGCCAGCTCATCAGGAATTGGGGCCAACGTCCTGACTTTC. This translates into CASSSGIGANVLTF.

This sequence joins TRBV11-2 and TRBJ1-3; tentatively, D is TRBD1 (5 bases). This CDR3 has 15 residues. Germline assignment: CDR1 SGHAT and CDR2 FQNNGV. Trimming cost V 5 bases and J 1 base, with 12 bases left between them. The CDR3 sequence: CASSPVGGSGNTIYF. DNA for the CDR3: TGTGCCAGCAGCCCCGTGGGGGGTTCTGGAAACACCATATATTTT.

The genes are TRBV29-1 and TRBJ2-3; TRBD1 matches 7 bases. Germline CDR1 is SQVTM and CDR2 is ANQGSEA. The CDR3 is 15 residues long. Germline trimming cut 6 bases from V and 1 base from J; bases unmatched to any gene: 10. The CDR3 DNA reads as TGCAGCGTCGCCTGGACAGGAGTGGGCACAGATACGCAGTATTTT. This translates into CSVAWTGVGTDTQYF.

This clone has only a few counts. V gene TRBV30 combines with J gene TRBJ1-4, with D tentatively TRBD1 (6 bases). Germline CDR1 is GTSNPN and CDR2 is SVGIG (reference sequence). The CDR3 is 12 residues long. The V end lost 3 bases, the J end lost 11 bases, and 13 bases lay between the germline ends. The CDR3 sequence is CAWRDRGWKLFF. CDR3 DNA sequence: TGTGCCTGGAGGGATAGGGGGTGGAAACTGTTTTTT.